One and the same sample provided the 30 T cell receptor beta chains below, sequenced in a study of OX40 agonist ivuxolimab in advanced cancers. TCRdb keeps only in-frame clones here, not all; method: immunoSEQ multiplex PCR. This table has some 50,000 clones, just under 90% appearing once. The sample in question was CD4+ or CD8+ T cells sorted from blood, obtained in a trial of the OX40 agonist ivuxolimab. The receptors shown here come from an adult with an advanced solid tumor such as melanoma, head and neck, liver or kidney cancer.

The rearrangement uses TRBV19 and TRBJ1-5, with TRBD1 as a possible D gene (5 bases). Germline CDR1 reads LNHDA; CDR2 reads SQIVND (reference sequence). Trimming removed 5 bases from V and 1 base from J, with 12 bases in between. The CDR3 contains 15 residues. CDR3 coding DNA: TGTGCCAGTAGTTACGGGACGGCCAGCAATCAGCCCCAGCATTTT. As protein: CASSYGTASNQPQHF.

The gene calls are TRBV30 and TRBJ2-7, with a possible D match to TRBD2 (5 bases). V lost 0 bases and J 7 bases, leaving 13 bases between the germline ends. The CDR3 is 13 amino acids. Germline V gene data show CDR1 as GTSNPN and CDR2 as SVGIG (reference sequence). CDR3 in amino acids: CAWSVGDGGEQYF. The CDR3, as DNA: TGTGCCTGGAGTGTAGGCGACGGCGGGGAGCAGTACTTC. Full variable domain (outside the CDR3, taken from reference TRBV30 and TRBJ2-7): SQTIHQWPATLVQPVGSPLSLECTVEGTSNPNLYWYRQAAGRGLQLLFYSVGIGQISSEVPQNLSASRPQDRQFILSSKKLLLSDSGFYLCAWSVGDGGEQYFGPGTRLTVT.

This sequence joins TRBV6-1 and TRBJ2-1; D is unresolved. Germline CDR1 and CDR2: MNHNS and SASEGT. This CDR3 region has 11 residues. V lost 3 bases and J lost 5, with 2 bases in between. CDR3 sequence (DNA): TGTGCCAGCAGTGAGAACAATGAGCAGTTCTTC. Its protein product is CASSENNEQFF.

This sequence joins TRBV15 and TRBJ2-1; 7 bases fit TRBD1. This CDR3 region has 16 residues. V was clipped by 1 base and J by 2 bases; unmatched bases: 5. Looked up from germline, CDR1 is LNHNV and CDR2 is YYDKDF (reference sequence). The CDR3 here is CATSRGGGTAYNEQFF. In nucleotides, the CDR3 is TGTGCCACCAGCAGAGGAGGTGGGACAGCCTACAATGAGCAGTTCTTC.

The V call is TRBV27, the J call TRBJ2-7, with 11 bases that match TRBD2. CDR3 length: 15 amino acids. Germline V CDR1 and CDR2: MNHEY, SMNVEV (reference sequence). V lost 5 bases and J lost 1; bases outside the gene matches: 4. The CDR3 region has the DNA TGTGCCAGCAGTAAGACTAGCGGGGTATCCTACGAGCAGTACTTC. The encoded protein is CASSKTSGVSYEQYF.

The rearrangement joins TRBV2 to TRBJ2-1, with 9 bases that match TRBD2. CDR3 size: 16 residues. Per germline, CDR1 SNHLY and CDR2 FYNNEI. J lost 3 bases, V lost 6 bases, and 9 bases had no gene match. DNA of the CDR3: TGTGCCAGCAGGCCGAGACTAGCGGCCAACTACAATGAGCAGTTCTTC. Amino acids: CASRPRLAANYNEQFF.

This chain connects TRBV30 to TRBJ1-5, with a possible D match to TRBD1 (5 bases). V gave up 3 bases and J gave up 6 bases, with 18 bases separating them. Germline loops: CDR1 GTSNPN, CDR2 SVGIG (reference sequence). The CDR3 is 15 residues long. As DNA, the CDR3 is TGTGCCTGGAGCCCGAACGGACATGTGGGTCAGCCCCAGCATTTT. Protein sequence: CAWSPNGHVGQPQHF.

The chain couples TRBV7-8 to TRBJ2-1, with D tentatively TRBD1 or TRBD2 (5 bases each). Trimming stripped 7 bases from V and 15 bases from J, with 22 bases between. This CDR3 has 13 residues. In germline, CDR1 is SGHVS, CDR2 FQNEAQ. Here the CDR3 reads CASIPLGTQLRFF. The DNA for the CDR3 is TGTGCCAGCATCCCCCTCGGGACCCAATTGAGGTTCTTC.

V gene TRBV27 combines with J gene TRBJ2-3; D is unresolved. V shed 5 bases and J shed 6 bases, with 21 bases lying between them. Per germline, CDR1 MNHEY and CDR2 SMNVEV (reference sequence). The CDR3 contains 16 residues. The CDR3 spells CASSRQETLRFDTQYF. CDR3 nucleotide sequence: TGTGCCAGCAGTCGCCAGGAAACCCTACGTTTTGATACGCAGTATTTT.

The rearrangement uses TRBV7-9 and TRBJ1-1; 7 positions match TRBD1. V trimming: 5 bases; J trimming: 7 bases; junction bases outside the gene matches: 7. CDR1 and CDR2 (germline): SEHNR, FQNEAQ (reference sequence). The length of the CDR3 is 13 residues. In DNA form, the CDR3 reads TGTGCCAGCAGCCGTGGGACAGTAGGTGAAGCTTTCTTT. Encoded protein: CASSRGTVGEAFF.

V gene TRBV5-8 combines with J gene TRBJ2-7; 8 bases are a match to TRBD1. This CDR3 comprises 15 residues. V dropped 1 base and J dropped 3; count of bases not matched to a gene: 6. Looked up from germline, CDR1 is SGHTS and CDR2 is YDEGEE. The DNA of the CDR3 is TGTGCCAGCAGCTTGAGGGACAGGAGACTCTACGAGCAGTACTTC. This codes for CASSLRDRRLYEQYF.

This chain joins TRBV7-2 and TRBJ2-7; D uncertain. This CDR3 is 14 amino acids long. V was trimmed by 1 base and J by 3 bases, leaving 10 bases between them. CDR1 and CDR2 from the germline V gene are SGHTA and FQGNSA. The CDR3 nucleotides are TGTGCCAGCAGCTTAGGATCTACAGACTACGAGCAGTACTTC. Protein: CASSLGSTDYEQYF.

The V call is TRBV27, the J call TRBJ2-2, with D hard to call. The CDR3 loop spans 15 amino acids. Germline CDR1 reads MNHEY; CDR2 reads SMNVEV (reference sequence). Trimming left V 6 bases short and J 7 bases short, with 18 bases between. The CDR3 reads CASSRLSQLGGELFF. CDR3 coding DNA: TGTGCCAGCAGCCGCCTAAGTCAATTAGGCGGGGAGCTGTTTTTT.

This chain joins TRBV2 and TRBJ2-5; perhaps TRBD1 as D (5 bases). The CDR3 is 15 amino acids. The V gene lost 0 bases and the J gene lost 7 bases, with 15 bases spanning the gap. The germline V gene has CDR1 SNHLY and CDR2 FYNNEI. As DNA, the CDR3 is TGTGCCAGCAGTGAAGCTTTAAGGACCCAGGGGACCCAGTACTTC. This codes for CASSEALRTQGTQYF.

In DNA, the CDR3 is TGTGCCTGGAGGGACAGCTACTATGGCTACACCTTC. Translated, it gives CAWRDSYYGYTF. This chain joins TRBV30 and TRBJ1-2; tentative D call: TRBD1 (6 bases). V was clipped by 3 bases and J by 3 bases, with 8 bases between them. The germline gives CDR1 GTSNPN, CDR2 SVGIG (reference sequence). CDR3 length equals 12 residues.

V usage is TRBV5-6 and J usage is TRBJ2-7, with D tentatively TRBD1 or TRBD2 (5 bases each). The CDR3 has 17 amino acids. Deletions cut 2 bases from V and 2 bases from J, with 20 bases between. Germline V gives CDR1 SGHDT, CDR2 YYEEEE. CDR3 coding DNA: TGTGCCAGCAGCTTACATCGAGCTACGGGACCCGCCTACGAGCAGTACTTC. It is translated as CASSLHRATGPAYEQYF.

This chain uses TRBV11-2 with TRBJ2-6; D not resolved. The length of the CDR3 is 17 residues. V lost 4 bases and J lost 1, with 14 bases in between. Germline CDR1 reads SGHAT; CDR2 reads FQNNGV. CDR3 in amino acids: CASSSIRRLSGANVLTF. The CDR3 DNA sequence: TGTGCCAGCAGCTCCATCAGACGGTTGTCTGGGGCCAACGTCCTGACTTTC.

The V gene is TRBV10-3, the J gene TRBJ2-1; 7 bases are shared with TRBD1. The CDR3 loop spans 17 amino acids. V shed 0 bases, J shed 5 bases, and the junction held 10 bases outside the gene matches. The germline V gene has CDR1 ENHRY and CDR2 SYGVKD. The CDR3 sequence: CAISESVGRGRDNEQFF. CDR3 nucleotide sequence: TGTGCCATCAGTGAGTCGGTCGGCAGGGGGAGAGACAATGAGCAGTTCTTC.

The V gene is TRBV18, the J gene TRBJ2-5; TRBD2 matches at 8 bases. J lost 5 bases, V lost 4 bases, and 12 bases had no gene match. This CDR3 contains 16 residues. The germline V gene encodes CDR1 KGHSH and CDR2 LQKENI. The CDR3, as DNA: TGTGCCAGCTCACTTTTTTCGGGAGGGCCTGAGGAGACCCAGTACTTC. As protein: CASSLFSGGPEETQYF.

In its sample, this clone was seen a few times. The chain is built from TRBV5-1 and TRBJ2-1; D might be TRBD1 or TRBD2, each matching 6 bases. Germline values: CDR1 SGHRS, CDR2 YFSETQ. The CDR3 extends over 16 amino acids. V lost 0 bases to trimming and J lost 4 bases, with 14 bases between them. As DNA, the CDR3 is TGCGCCAGCAGCTTGGCTTACGGGGGCGGTTACAATGAGCAGTTCTTC. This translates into CASSLAYGGGYNEQFF.

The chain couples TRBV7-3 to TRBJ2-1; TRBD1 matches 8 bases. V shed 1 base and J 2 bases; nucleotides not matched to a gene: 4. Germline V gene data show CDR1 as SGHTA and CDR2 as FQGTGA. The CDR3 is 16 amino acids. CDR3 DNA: TGTGCCAGCAGCTTAAGGGACAGGAGTCCCTACAATGAGCAGTTCTTC. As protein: CASSLRDRSPYNEQFF.

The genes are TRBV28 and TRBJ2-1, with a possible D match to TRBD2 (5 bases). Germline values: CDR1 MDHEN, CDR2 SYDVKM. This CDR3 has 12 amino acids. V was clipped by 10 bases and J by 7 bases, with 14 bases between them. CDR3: CATATRFNEQFF. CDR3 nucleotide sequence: TGTGCCACTGCCACTAGATTTAATGAGCAGTTCTTC.

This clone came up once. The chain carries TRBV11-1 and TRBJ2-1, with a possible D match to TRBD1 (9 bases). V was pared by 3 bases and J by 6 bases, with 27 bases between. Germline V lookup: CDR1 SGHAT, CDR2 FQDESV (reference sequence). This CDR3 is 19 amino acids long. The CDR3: CASSFVQGAGAGGSNEQFF. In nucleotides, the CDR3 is TGTGCCAGCAGCTTTGTACAGGGGGCTGGGGCGGGAGGAAGCAATGAGCAGTTCTTC.

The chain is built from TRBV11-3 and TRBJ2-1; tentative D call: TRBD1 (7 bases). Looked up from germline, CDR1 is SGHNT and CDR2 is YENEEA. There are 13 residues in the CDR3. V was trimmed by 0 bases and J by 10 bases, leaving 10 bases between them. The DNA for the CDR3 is TGTGCCAGCAGCTTAGATCAGGGGGGAGAGCAGTTCTTC. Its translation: CASSLDQGGEQFF.

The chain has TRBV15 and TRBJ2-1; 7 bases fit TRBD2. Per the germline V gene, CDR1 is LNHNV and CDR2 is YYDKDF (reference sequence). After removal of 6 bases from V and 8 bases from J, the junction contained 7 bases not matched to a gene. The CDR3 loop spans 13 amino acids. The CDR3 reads CATRARGKHEQFF. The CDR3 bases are TGTGCCACCAGGGCGCGGGGGAAGCATGAGCAGTTCTTC.

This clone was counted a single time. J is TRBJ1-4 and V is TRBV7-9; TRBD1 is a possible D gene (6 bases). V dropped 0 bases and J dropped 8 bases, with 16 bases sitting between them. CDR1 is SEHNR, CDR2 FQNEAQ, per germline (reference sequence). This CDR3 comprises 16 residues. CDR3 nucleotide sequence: TGTGCCAGCAGCTTAGCGCTACGGGGGGCCGGGGAAAAACTGTTTTTT. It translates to CASSLALRGAGEKLFF. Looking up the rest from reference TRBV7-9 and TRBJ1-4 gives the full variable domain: DTGVSQNPRHKITKRGQNVTFRCDPISEHNRLYWYRQTLGQGPEFLTYFQNEAQLEKSRLLSDRFSAERPKGSFSTLEIQRTEQGDSAMYLCASSLALRGAGEKLFFGSGTQLSVL.

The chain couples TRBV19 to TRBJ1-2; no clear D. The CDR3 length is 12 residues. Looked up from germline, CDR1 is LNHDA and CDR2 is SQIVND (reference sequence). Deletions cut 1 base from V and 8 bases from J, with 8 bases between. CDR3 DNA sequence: TGTGCCAGTAGTATAGGGGCGAGAGGCTACACCTTC. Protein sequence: CASSIGARGYTF.

The CDR3 DNA reads as TGTGCCAGTAGTATAGGCCTCCCGAGCGGGGCTGGGGCCAACGTCCTGACTTTC. This encodes CASSIGLPSGAGANVLTF. The rearrangement links TRBV19 to TRBJ2-6, with 7 nucleotides matching TRBD2. Per germline, CDR1 LNHDA and CDR2 SQIVND (reference sequence). J lost 2 bases, V lost 1 base, and 8 bases had no gene match. This CDR3 has 18 amino acids.

The DNA for the CDR3 is TGCGCCAGCAGTGGGACCTTTGACCTAGACGTTCGCGGCACCGGGGAGCTGTTTTTT. This encodes CASSGTFDLDVRGTGELFF. The gene calls are TRBV10-1 and TRBJ2-2; D is unclear. V lost 4 bases to trimming and J lost 4 bases, with 25 bases between them. Germline V gives CDR1 WNHNN, CDR2 SYGVQD (reference sequence). The CDR3 spans 19 residues.

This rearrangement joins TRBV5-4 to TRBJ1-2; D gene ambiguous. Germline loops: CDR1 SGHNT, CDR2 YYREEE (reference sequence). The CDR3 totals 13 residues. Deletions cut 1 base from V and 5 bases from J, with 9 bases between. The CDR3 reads CASSLNRGYGYTF. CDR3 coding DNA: TGTGCCAGCAGCTTGAATCGGGGATATGGCTACACCTTC.